The next 20 T cell receptor beta chains were all read from a single sample in a study of blood T cells in healthy people across ages. Primers used in a second PCR of about 6 to 11 cycles were a sample-barcoded 5' primer and a J-beta primer mix. A single record per CDR3 protein comes from TCRdb applying MiXCR to the 5' RACE reads. The sample has about 1 million distinct CDR3 sequences, 35% to 55% seen once. The sequenced sample consisted of blood. The source is a woman aged 55-75 years in good health.

This clonotype was seen repeatedly, ten times or more. The chain carries TRBV9 and TRBJ2-5; D perhaps matches TRBD2 (5 bases). The CDR3 has 13 residues. V was shortened by 2 bases and J by 2 bases, with 7 bases between the two germline ends. Germline CDR1 SGDLS, CDR2 YYNGEE. CDR3 protein: CASSVRGQETQYF. CDR3 bases: TGTGCCAGCAGCGTTCGCGGGCAAGAGACCCAGTACTTC.

This chain connects TRBV13 to TRBJ2-3; possible D gene TRBD2, 6 bases. This CDR3 region has 15 residues. V lost 3 bases to trimming and J lost 3 bases, with 13 bases between them. The germline gives CDR1 PRHDT, CDR2 FYEKMQ (reference sequence). CDR3 amino acids: CASSFRGVGTDTQYF. The CDR3 bases are TGTGCCAGCAGCTTCCGCGGGGTGGGGACAGATACGCAGTATTTT.

This sequence joins TRBV20-1 and TRBJ2-7; 9 nucleotides agree with TRBD1. CDR1 is DFQATT, CDR2 SNEGSKA, per germline (reference sequence). This CDR3 spans 14 amino acids. CDR3 nucleotides: TGCAGGGCTGCACAGGGGGCGCGAGCTTACGAGCAGTACTTC. It translates to CRAAQGARAYEQYF.

The gene calls are TRBV9 and TRBJ2-3; D unclear. The V end was cut by 0 bases, the J end by 10 bases, with 12 bases between. The CDR3 is 13 amino acids. Germline V gene sequence: CDR1 SGDLS, CDR2 YYNGEE. CDR3 in amino acids: CASSVEGRNPQYF. CDR3 sequence (DNA): TGTGCCAGCAGCGTAGAGGGTCGGAACCCGCAGTATTTT.

The CDR3: CATSRGGGNPYEQYF. CDR3 nucleotides: TGTGCCACCAGCAGAGGCGGCGGTAACCCCTACGAGCAGTACTTC. The V and J genes are TRBV15 and TRBJ2-7; no clear D. This CDR3 is 15 amino acids long. Trimming took off 1 base at V and 2 bases at J, with 12 bases between the two ends. Germline V gene lookup returns CDR1 LNHNV and CDR2 YYDKDF (reference sequence).

This clonotype has only a few counts. This chain connects TRBV27 to TRBJ2-7; 8 nucleotides match TRBD2. This CDR3 has 13 residues. The germline V gene encodes CDR1 MNHEY and CDR2 SMNVEV (reference sequence). V trimming: 3 bases; J trimming: 5 bases; junction bases outside the gene matches: 3. The CDR3 DNA reads as TGTGCCAGCAGTTTCGGTAGCGGGAACGAGCAGTACTTC. It is translated as CASSFGSGNEQYF.

The chain carries TRBV7-9 and TRBJ2-1; D ambiguous. Per the germline V gene, CDR1 is SEHNR and CDR2 is FQNEAQ (reference sequence). Trimming took off 1 base at V and 0 bases at J, with 7 bases between the two ends. The CDR3 extends over 15 amino acids. The CDR3 nucleotides are TGTGCCAGCAGCTTAGGGGTTGACTCCTACAATGAGCAGTTCTTC. Its protein product is CASSLGVDSYNEQFF.

The rearrangement links TRBV12-3 or TRBV12-4 to TRBJ2-1, with D unclear. The germline V and J ends were trimmed by 1 base and 9 bases, with 7 bases remaining between them. CDR3 length: 12 amino acids. This CDR3 is CASSLVGCEQFF. Here the CDR3 DNA reads TGTGCCAGCAGTTTAGTGGGCTGTGAGCAGTTCTTC.

The V and J genes are TRBV12-3 or TRBV12-4 and TRBJ2-3; 11 nucleotides agree with TRBD2. The CDR3 covers 17 residues. After removal of 6 bases from V and 2 bases from J, the junction contained 10 bases not matched to a gene. CDR3 protein: CASRPLGLAGSTDTQYF. CDR3 nucleotides: TGTGCCAGCAGGCCCCTCGGACTAGCGGGCTCCACAGATACGCAGTATTTT.

This clonotype has only a few counts. J is TRBJ2-7 and V is TRBV5-1; no firm D call. The CDR3 totals 14 residues. V was trimmed by 0 bases and J by 3 bases, leaving 10 bases between them. CDR1 is SGHRS and CDR2 is YFSETQ in the germline V gene. The CDR3 region has the DNA TGCGCCAGCAGCTTGGGTGGACCGCACTACGAGCAGTACTTC. It translates to CASSLGGPHYEQYF.

The chain recombines TRBV7-9 with TRBJ2-5, with 10 bases lining up with TRBD2. Unmatched junction bases numbered 7, after V lost 3 bases and J lost 3 bases. This CDR3 is built from 16 residues. The germline V gene has CDR1 SEHNR and CDR2 FQNEAQ (reference sequence). The CDR3 loop is CASSFQGLAGEETQYF. CDR3 nucleotide sequence: TGTGCCAGCAGCTTCCAGGGGCTAGCGGGAGAAGAGACCCAGTACTTC.

The chain recombines TRBV29-1 with TRBJ2-7; 8 bases map to TRBD1. In germline, CDR1 is SQVTM, CDR2 ANQGSEA. The J segment lost 6 bases and the V segment lost 6 bases, leaving 7 bases of the junction unmatched. This CDR3 spans 12 amino acids. The CDR3 DNA is TGCAGCGTCACTGGACAGGGAGGCGAGCAGTACTTC. Its protein is CSVTGQGGEQYF.

Details on this clonotype: Just one base apart from a much larger clone, this may be a read error. The chain combines TRBV7-2 with TRBJ2-3; D is tentatively TRBD1 or TRBD2 (5 bases each). This CDR3 has 14 amino acids. Trimming removed 9 bases from V and 2 bases from J, with 15 bases in between. Germline V gene data show CDR1 as SGHTA and CDR2 as FQGNSA. CDR3 region: CASSWGSSTDTQYF. The DNA of the CDR3 is TGTGCCAGTTCCTGGGGGTCCTCCACAGATACGCAGTATTTT.

As regards this clonotype: This sequence may be a read error, since a much larger clone differs from it by one base. The genes are TRBV20-1 and TRBJ2-5; 10 nucleotides match TRBD2. This CDR3 is 13 amino acids long. The germline V gene encodes CDR1 DFQATT and CDR2 SNEGSKA (reference sequence). The CDR3 region is CSAALAGQETRYF. CDR3 bases: TGCAGTGCTGCACTAGCGGGACAAGAGACCCGGTACTTC.

The genes are TRBV24-1 and TRBJ2-1; 9 nucleotides match TRBD2. J was trimmed by 5 bases and V by 4 bases; bases with no gene match: 8. CDR3 length: 16 residues. Germline V gene lookup returns CDR1 KGHDR and CDR2 SFDVKD. CDR3 nucleotides: TGTGCCACCAGTGACCAGACTAGCGGCTACAACAATGAGCAGTTCTTC. Residues: CATSDQTSGYNNEQFF.

The table lists this clonotype with a few counts. This sequence joins TRBV15 and TRBJ2-7; TRBD1 matches at 11 bases. The junction had 3 bases not matched to a gene; V was cut back by 0 bases and J by 2 bases. The CDR3 runs to 16 residues. Germline V gene sequence: CDR1 LNHNV, CDR2 YYDKDF (reference sequence). This CDR3 reads CATSRDRTGGAYEQYF. In DNA, the CDR3 is TGTGCCACCAGCAGAGATCGGACAGGGGGCGCCTACGAGCAGTACTTC. Looking up the rest from reference TRBV15 and TRBJ2-7 gives the full variable domain: DAMVIQNPRYQVTQFGKPVTLSCSQTLNHNVMYWYQQKSSQAPKLLFHYYDKDFNNEADTPDNFQSRRPNTSFCFLDIRSPGLGDTAMYLCATSRDRTGGAYEQYFGPGTRLTVT.

This clonotype was seen just once. A junction boundary mismatches the germline segment, possibly from a read error. V gene TRBV29-1 combines with J gene TRBJ2-1, with TRBD1 matching 10 bases. Germline CDR1 and CDR2: SQVTM and ANQGSEA. This CDR3 contains 15 residues. The CDR3 protein is CSVDLDRGSYDEQFF. Written as DNA, the CDR3 is TGCAGCGTTGACCTGGACAGGGGGTCCTACGATGAGCAGTTCTTC.

The sample holds one count of this clonotype. The V gene is TRBV9, the J gene TRBJ2-7; 9 bases match TRBD1. The CDR3 has 14 residues. Germline-derived CDR1 and CDR2 are SGDLS and YYNGEE. With V trimmed by 4 bases and J by 6 bases, 8 bases remained unmatched. Here the CDR3 reads CASSFTGTGSEQYF. CDR3 nucleotide sequence: TGTGCCAGCAGCTTCACCGGGACAGGGTCCGAGCAGTACTTC.

The CDR3 is CASSLDRGGNEKLFF. Written as DNA, the CDR3 is TGCGCCAGCAGCTTGGACAGAGGAGGAAATGAAAAACTGTTTTTT. The gene calls are TRBV5-1 and TRBJ1-4, with unresolved D. The CDR3 spans 15 residues. Trimming removed 0 bases from V and 5 bases from J, with 11 bases in between. The germline V gene has CDR1 SGHRS and CDR2 YFSETQ.

This chain uses TRBV7-2 with TRBJ2-1, with D tentatively TRBD2 (5 bases). The CDR3 is 13 amino acids. In germline, CDR1 is SGHTA, CDR2 FQGNSA. V lost 3 bases to trimming and J lost 10 bases, with 13 bases between them. The CDR3 coding sequence is TGTGCCAGCAGCTTCGGACTTGGGAAGGAGCAGTTCTTC. Protein: CASSFGLGKEQFF.